This T cell receptor beta chain was obtained from a study of CD8 T cells in Susac syndrome. An amount of RNA that ranged from roughly 0.45 to 1 ug was reverse transcribed with random hexamers. It was immunoSEQ multiplex PCR that amplified TCR beta CDR3 across 54 Vbeta and 13 Jbeta. One entry per CDR3 protein results from TCRdb running MiXCR on the immunoSEQ multiplex PCR reads. The repertoire has 350,000 to 550,000 distinct CDR3 sequences, around 85% of them found once; the top ten carry about 0.12%. The authors sequenced TCR beta from blood CD8+ and CD4+ T cells. Deletions cut 2 bases from V and 1 base from J, with 8 bases between. CDR3 length: 15 amino acids. Germline values: CDR1 SEHNR, CDR2 FQNEAQ (reference sequence).

The TCR sequence derives from a human donor with multiple sclerosis. This chain uses TRBV7-9 with TRBJ2-2, with no clear D. Sequencing was performed on CD8+ T cells from PBMCs. This CDR3 reads CASSLFAGNTGELFF. DNA for the CDR3: TGTGCCAGCAGCTTATTCGCAGGGAACACCGGGGAGCTGTTTTTT. The full variable domain, completed using reference TRBV7-9 and TRBJ2-2, is DTGVSQNPRHKITKRGQNVTFRCDPISEHNRLYWYRQTLGQGPEFLTYFQNEAQLEKSRLLSDRFSAERPKGSFSTLEIQRTEQGDSAMYLCASSLFAGNTGELFFGEGSRLTVL.